These 20 T cell receptor beta chains originate from one sample sequenced in a study of shared clonotypes between healthy human individuals. Assay used: immunoSEQ multiplex PCR; TCRdb lists only in-frame clones, some missing. The table shows nearly 750,000 clones, with about two thirds occurring only once. The sample consisted of memory CD4+ T cells sorted from blood. Subset specified: CD45RA-negative fraction. The receptor source for this set is a woman in her 30s in good health.

The chain carries TRBV18 and TRBJ1-2; 12 nucleotides match TRBD1. This CDR3 has 16 residues. J was trimmed by 5 bases and V by 3 bases; bases with no gene match: 7. The germline CDR1 and CDR2 sequences are KGHSH and LQKENI. The CDR3 is CASSPRDRGRSYGYTF. CDR3 nucleotide sequence: TGTGCCAGCTCACCTAGGGACAGGGGGCGGTCTTATGGCTACACCTTC.

This clone was detected a few times. This rearrangement joins TRBV5-1 to TRBJ2-5; 7 nucleotides match TRBD1. Germline V CDR1 and CDR2: SGHRS, YFSETQ. This CDR3 spans 14 amino acids. Unmatched junction bases numbered 9, after V lost 5 bases and J lost 5 bases. This CDR3 is CASSFGQVSETQYF. Written as DNA, the CDR3 is TGCGCCAGCAGTTTTGGACAGGTCAGCGAGACCCAGTACTTC.

The chain combines TRBV28 with TRBJ1-5; a weak D match, TRBD1 (5 bases). V lost 8 bases to trimming and J lost 5 bases, with 10 bases between them. The germline V gene encodes CDR1 MDHEN and CDR2 SYDVKM. This CDR3 has 12 residues. The CDR3 nucleotides are TGTGCCAGCTTGGTCAGGGATCAGCCCCAGCATTTT. Its translation is CASLVRDQPQHF.

This sequence joins TRBV7-6 and TRBJ2-7, with 8 bases lining up with TRBD1. Germline V gene data show CDR1 as SGHVS and CDR2 as FNYEAQ. The length of the CDR3 is 13 residues. Germline trimming cut 4 bases from V and 7 bases from J; bases unmatched to any gene: 6. The CDR3 DNA reads TGTGCCAGCAGCTACCGGACAGGGCTGGAGCAGTACTTC. Amino acid sequence: CASSYRTGLEQYF.

This chain connects TRBV27 to TRBJ2-3, with D possibly TRBD2 on 5 matching bases. CDR3 length: 15 amino acids. The germline V gene has CDR1 MNHEY and CDR2 SMNVEV (reference sequence). Trimming stripped 4 bases from V and 6 bases from J, with 17 bases between. The CDR3 DNA follows: TGTGCCAGCAGTTCGCCGGGGTCGATAGTGGATACGCAGTATTTT. Protein: CASSSPGSIVDTQYF.

The V call is TRBV28, the J call TRBJ1-2; TRBD1 might be the D (6 bases). The germline CDR1 and CDR2 sequences are MDHEN and SYDVKM. The V end lost 10 bases, the J end lost 4 bases, and 16 bases lay between the germline ends. The CDR3 loop spans 13 amino acids. DNA for the CDR3: TGTGCCATCTATTCAGGGGCTGCCTATGGCTACACCTTC. Translated: CAIYSGAAYGYTF.

A remark on this clone: Other DNA sequences from this sample encode an identical CDR3 as well. This chain links TRBV5-1 with TRBJ2-3, with 8 bases fitting TRBD1. Germline CDR1 and CDR2: SGHRS and YFSETQ. V gave up 2 bases and J gave up 3 bases; unmatched junction bases: 5. The CDR3 consists of 15 residues. The CDR3 DNA reads as TGCGCCAGCAGCTTAGGGCAGGGGGCAACAGATACGCAGTATTTT. Amino acids: CASSLGQGATDTQYF.

The CDR3 nucleotides read TGTGCCAGCAGTTACTCGAGAGGCTATGGCTACACCTTC. Translating gives CASSYSRGYGYTF. This chain joins TRBV6-6 and TRBJ1-2; D not resolved. The CDR3 covers 13 residues. Germline V gene data show CDR1 as MNHNY and CDR2 as SVGAGI (reference sequence). V was shortened by 0 bases and J by 4 bases, with 6 bases between the two germline ends.

This chain connects TRBV2 to TRBJ2-5; D remains ambiguous. V lost 4 bases and J lost 5, with 17 bases in between. The CDR3 covers 15 residues. CDR1 and CDR2 from the germline V gene are SNHLY and FYNNEI. The CDR3 protein is CASSVFSGAGETQYF. The CDR3 DNA sequence: TGTGCCAGCAGTGTGTTTTCGGGTGCCGGCGAGACCCAGTACTTC.

This clone has a single count. The chain links TRBV28 to TRBJ2-5; the D is unclear. CDR1 and CDR2 (germline): MDHEN, SYDVKM. This CDR3 has 13 residues. The germline V and J ends were trimmed by 6 bases and 5 bases, with 13 bases remaining between them. CDR3 sequence reads: CASRDPLGETQYF. The CDR3 DNA is TGTGCCAGCAGAGATCCCCTAGGGGAGACCCAGTACTTC.

The chain joins TRBV28 to TRBJ2-2; D is unresolved. CDR3 length equals 13 residues. Trimming stripped 7 bases from V and 2 bases from J, with 8 bases between. Germline-derived CDR1 and CDR2 are MDHEN and SYDVKM. CDR3 residues: CASTDANTGELFF. As DNA, the CDR3 is TGTGCCAGCACGGACGCAAACACCGGGGAGCTGTTTTTT.

The chain links TRBV6-1 to TRBJ1-3, with D unclear. The CDR3 has 16 residues. In germline, CDR1 is MNHNS, CDR2 SASEGT. V dropped 1 base and J dropped 0 bases, with 10 bases sitting between them. CDR3 nucleotides: TGTGCCAGCAGTGAAGTTTGGCGAGGCTCTGGAAACACCATATATTTT. Translated, it gives CASSEVWRGSGNTIYF.

The chain is built from TRBV28 and TRBJ2-7, with 8 bases fitting TRBD1. The CDR3 is 16 amino acids. The V and J ends lost 7 bases and 2 bases, in that order; junction bases with no gene match: 13. Germline V gives CDR1 MDHEN, CDR2 SYDVKM. The CDR3 loop reads CASTPPFGTGAYEQYF. The CDR3 DNA reads as TGTGCCAGCACCCCTCCGTTCGGGACAGGAGCCTACGAGCAGTACTTC.

The V and J genes are TRBV28 and TRBJ1-2; possibly TRBD1 for D (6 bases). This CDR3 is built from 15 residues. Germline V gene data show CDR1 as MDHEN and CDR2 as SYDVKM. The V gene lost 5 bases and the J gene lost 2 bases, with 15 bases spanning the gap. The CDR3 nucleotides are TGTGCCAGCAGTAAATCCCCCCAGGGGAACTATGGCTACACCTTC. Protein sequence: CASSKSPQGNYGYTF.

Turning to this clone: The same CDR3 arises from other DNA sequences in this sample as well. J is TRBJ1-5 and V is TRBV5-1; 8 nucleotides match TRBD1. Trimming removed 3 bases from V and 4 bases from J; junction bases left unmatched: 3. The CDR3 length is 14 residues. Germline V gene data show CDR1 as SGHRS and CDR2 as YFSETQ. DNA for the CDR3: TGCGCCAGCAGCTCCGGGACAGGTAATCAGCCCCAGCATTTT. Translated, it gives CASSSGTGNQPQHF.

This clone was counted between two and nine times. This chain links TRBV9 with TRBJ1-1; tentative D call: TRBD1 (5 bases). Germline V gene lookup returns CDR1 SGDLS and CDR2 YYNGEE. The CDR3 runs to 14 residues. V was shortened by 4 bases and J by 7 bases, with 17 bases between the two germline ends. The CDR3: CASSPQGIYSEAFF. The CDR3, as DNA: TGTGCCAGCAGCCCTCAGGGAATTTACAGTGAAGCTTTCTTT.

This clone was found a few times. The J gene is TRBJ2-5, the V gene TRBV7-2, with D uncertain. Germline lookup yields CDR1 SGHTA and CDR2 FQGNSA. The CDR3 spans 13 residues. V was clipped by 1 base and J by 2 bases, with 5 bases between them. CDR3 nucleotide sequence: TGTGCCAGCAGCTTAGGGATTCAAGAGACCCAGTACTTC. Amino acids: CASSLGIQETQYF.

This sequence joins TRBV7-9 and TRBJ2-3, with 10 nucleotides matching TRBD2. Trimming removed 10 bases from V and 0 bases from J; junction bases left unmatched: 16. Germline loops: CDR1 SEHNR, CDR2 FQNEAQ (reference sequence). The CDR3 covers 18 residues. The CDR3 protein is CATRRGSGRPRSTDTQYF. CDR3 sequence (DNA): TGTGCCACCAGACGGGGTAGCGGGAGGCCGAGGAGCACAGATACGCAGTATTTT.

The chain recombines TRBV6-5 with TRBJ2-3, with D unclear. The CDR3 runs to 11 residues. Trimming removed 7 bases at V and 2 bases at J, with 4 bases between. Germline V lookup: CDR1 MNHEY, CDR2 SVGAGI. For the CDR3, the DNA is TGTGCCAGCACCCACACAGATACGCAGTATTTT. This encodes CASTHTDTQYF.

J is TRBJ2-2 and V is TRBV6-5; no clear D. This CDR3 is 16 amino acids long. V was clipped by 4 bases and J by 0 bases, with 12 bases between them. The germline gives CDR1 MNHEY, CDR2 SVGAGI. For the CDR3, the DNA is TGTGCCAGCAGTTCCCGTTTGCGGTCGAACACCGGGGAGCTGTTTTTT. This gives the protein CASSSRLRSNTGELFF.